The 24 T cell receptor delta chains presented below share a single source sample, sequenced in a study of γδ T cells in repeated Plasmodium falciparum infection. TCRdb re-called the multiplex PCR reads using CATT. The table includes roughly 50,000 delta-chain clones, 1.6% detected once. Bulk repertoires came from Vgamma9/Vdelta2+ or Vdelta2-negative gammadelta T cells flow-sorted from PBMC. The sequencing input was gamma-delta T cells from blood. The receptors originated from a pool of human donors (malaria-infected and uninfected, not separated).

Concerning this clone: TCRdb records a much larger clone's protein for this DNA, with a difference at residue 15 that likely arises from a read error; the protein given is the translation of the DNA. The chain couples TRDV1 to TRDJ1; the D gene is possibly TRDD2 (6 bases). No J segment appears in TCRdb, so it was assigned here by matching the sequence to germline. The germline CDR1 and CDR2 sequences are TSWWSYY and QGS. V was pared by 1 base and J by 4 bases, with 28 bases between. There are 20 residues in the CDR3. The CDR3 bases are TGTGCTCTTGGGGAACGGCTTCCTCCCCCAACCATTATAGAGTGCGATAAACTCATCTTT. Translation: CALGERLPPPTIIECDKLIF.

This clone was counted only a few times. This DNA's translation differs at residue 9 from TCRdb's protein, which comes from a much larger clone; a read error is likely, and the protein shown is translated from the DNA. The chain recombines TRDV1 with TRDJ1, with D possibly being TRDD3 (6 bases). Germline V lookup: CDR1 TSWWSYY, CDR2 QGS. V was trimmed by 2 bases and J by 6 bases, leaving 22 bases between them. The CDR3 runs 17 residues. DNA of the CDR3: TGTGCTCTTGGGGAAACTCTCCCAGTGTACTGGGAGAATAAACTCATCTTT. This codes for CALGETLPVYWENKLIF.

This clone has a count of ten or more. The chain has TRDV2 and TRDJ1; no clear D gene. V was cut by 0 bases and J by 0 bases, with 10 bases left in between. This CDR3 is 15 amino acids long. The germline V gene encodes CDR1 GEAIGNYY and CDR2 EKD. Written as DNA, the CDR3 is TGTGCCTGTGACACCGTGACGAGATACACCGATAAACTCATCTTT. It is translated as CACDTVTRYTDKLIF.

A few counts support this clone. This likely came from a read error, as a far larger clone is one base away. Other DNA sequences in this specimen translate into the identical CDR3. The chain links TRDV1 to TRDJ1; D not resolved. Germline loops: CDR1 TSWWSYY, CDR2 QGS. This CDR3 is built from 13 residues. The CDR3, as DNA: TGTGCTCTTACTCCTCAGTACACCGATAAGCTCATCTTT. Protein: CALTPQYTDKLIF.

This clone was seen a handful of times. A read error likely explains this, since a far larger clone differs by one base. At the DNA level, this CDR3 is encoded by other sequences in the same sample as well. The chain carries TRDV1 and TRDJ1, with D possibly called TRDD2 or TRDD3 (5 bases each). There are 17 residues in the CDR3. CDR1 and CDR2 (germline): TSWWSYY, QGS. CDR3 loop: CALGELPTLRGGTELIF. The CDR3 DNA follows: TGCGCTCTTGGGGAACTTCCAACCTTACGAGGTGGTACAGAACTCATCTTT.

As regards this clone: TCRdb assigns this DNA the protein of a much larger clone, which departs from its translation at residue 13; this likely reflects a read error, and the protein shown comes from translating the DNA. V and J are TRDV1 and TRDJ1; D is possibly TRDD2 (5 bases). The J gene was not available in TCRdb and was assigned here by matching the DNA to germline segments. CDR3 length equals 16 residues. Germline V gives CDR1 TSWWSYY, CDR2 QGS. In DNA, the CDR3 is TGTGCTCTTGGAGAGCCTTTTCCTCCTTACACCGATATACTCATCTTT. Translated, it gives CALGEPFPPYTDILIF.

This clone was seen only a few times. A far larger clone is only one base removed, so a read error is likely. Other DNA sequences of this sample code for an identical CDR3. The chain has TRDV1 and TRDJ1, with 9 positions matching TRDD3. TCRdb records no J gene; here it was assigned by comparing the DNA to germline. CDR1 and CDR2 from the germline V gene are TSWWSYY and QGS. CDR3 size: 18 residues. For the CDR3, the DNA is TGTGCTCTTGGGCTCAGGAGAGGGGGATACTTGTACACAGATAAACTCATCTTT. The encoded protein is CALGLRRGGYLYTDKLIF.

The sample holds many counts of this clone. For the CDR3, the DNA is TGTGCCTGTGACCCTCTACTGGGGGGCGACACCCGACAGATGTTTTTC. This translates into CACDPLLGGDTRQMFF. The V gene is TRDV2, the J gene TRDJ3, with 8 bases aligning to TRDD3. V gave up 3 bases and J gave up 7 bases; unmatched junction bases: 7. Germline-derived CDR1 and CDR2 are GEAIGNYY and EKD. The CDR3 is made up of 16 amino acids.

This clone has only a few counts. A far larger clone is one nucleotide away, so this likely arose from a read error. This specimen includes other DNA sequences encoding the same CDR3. This CDR3 is CACDSNGINKLIF. The CDR3 DNA sequence: TGCGCCTGTGACAGCAATGGGATAAATAAACTCATCTTT. The rearrangement uses TRDV2 and TRDJ1, with D maybe TRDD3 (6 bases). Since TCRdb gives no J gene, matching the DNA to germline was used here to assign it. CDR1 is GEAIGNYY and CDR2 is EKD in the germline V gene. The CDR3 has 13 amino acids.

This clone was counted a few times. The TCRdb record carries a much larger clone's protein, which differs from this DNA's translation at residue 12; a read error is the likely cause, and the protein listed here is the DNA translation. CDR3 sequence (DNA): TGTGCCTGTGACCCCGTACTGGGGGATCGAAGGGAGTACACCGATAAACTCATCTTT. This sequence encodes CACDPVLGDRREYTDKLIF. The rearrangement uses TRDV2 and TRDJ1; 10 bases agree with TRDD3. Here the J gene was assigned by germline matching of the DNA, as TCRdb has none. V was pared by 3 bases and J by 0 bases, with 15 bases of the junction left unmatched. Germline CDR1 reads GEAIGNYY; CDR2 reads EKD. The CDR3 runs to 19 residues.

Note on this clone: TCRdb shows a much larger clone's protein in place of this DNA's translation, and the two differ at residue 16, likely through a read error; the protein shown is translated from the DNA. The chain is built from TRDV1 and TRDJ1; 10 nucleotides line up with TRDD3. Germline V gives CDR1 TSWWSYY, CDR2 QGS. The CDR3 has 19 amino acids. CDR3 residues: CALGFRLHYWGINTDELIF. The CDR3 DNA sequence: TGTGCTCTTGGGTTTCGACTTCACTACTGGGGGATCAACACCGATGAACTCATCTTT.

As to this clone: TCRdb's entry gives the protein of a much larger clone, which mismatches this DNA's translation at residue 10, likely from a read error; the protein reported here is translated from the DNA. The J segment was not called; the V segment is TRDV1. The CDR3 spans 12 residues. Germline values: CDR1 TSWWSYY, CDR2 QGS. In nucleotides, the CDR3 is TGTGCTCTCCTAGCCCGGGGCGATAAACCCATCTTT. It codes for CALLARGDKPIF.

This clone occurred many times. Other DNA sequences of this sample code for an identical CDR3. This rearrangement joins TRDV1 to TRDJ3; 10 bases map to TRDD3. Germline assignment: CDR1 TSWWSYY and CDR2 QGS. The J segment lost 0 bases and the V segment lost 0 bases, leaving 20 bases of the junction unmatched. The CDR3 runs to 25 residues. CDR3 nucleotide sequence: TGTGCTCTTGGGGAACTAGGGACTTTACTATCACTGGGGGATCGTAGCTCCTGGGACACCCGACAGATGTTTTTC. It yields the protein CALGELGTLLSLGDRSSWDTRQMFF.

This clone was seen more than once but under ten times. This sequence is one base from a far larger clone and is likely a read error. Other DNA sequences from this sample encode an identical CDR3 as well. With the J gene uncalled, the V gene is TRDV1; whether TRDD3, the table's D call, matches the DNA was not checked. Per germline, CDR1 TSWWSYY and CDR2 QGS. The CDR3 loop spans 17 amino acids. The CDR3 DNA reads TGTGCTCTTGGGCGCCGACGGGGGCTGTTATACACCGATAAGCTCATCTTT. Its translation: CALGRRRGLLYTDKLIF.

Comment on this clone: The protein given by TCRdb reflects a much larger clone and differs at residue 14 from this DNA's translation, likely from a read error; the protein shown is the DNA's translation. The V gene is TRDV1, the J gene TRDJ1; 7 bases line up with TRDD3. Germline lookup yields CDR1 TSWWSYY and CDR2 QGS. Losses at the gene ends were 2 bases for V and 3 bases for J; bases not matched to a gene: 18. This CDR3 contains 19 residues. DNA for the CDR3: TGTGCTCTTGGGGAATCTACGCAGTACTGGGGAGTGTACGCCGATAAACTCATCTTT. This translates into CALGESTQYWGVYADKLIF.

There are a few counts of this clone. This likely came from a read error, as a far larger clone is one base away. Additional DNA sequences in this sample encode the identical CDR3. The CDR3 is CACDTVVGDTLHYTDKLIF. For the CDR3, the DNA is TGCGCCTGTGACACGGTAGTGGGGGATACGCTCCATTACACCGATAAACTCATCTTT. V usage is TRDV2 and J usage is TRDJ1; 11 nucleotides align to TRDD3. The J gene comes from matching the DNA to germline here; TCRdb lacks it. Germline CDR1 and CDR2: GEAIGNYY and EKD. This CDR3 comprises 19 residues.

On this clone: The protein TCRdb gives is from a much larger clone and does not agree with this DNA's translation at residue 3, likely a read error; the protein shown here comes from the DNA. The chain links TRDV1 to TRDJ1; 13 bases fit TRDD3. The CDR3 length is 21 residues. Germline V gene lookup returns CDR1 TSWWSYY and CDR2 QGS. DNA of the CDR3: TGTGCTCGTGGGGAGGTTAGGGGTAAACTGGGGGATACGCCGGGGACCGATAAACTCATCTTT. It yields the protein CARGEVRGKLGDTPGTDKLIF.

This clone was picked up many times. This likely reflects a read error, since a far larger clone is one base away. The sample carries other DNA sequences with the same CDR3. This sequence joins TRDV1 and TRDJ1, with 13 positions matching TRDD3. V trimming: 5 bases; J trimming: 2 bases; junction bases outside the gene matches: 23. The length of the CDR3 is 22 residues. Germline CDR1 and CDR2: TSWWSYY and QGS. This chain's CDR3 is CALGLPLGRSTGGYGTTDKLIF. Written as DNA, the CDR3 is TGTGCTCTTGGGCTCCCATTAGGCCGTAGTACTGGGGGATACGGTACGACCGATAAACTCATCTTT.

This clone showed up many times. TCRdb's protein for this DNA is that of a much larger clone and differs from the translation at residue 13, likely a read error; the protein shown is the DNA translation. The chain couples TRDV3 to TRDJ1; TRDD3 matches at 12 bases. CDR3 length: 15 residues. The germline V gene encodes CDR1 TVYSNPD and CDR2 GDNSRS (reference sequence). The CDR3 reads CASWGIRTNTDKPIF. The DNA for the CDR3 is TGTGCCTCCTGGGGGATACGAACTAACACCGATAAACCCATCTTT.

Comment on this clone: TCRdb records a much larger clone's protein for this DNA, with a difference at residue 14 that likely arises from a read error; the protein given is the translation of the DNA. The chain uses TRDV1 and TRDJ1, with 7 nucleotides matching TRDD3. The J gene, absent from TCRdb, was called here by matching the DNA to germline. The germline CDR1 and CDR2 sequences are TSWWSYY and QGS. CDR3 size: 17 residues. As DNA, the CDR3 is TGTGCTCTTGGGGCTCTCCCCTGGGGGTCGTACACCGATGAACTCATCTTT. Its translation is CALGALPWGSYTDELIF.

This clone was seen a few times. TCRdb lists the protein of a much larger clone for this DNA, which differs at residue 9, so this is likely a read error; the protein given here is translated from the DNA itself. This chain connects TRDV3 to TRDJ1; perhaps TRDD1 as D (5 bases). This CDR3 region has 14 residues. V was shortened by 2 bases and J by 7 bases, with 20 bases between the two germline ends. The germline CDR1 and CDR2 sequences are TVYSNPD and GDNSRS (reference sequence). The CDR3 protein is CAFDSGTLTGKLIF. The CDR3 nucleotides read TGTGCCTTTGATAGTGGGACCCTCACAGGTAAACTCATCTTT.

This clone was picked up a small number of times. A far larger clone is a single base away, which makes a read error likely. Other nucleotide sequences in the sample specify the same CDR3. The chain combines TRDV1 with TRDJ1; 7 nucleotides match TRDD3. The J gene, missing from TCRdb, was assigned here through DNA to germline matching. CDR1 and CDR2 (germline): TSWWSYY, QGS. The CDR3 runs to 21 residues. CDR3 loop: CALGETLALGASSHTGDKLIF. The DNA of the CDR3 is TGTGCCCTTGGGGAAACTCTAGCTCTGGGGGCCTCATCCCATACCGGCGATAAACTCATCTTT.

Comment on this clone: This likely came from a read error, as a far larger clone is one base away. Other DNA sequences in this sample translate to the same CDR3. CDR3: CALGELVLGRADKLIF. The CDR3 DNA reads as TGTGCCCTTGGGGAACTTGTGCTAGGGAGGGCCGATAAACTCATCTTT. The rearrangement joins TRDV1 to TRDJ1, with a weak D call TRDD3 (5 bases). No J segment appears in TCRdb, so it was assigned here by matching the sequence to germline. The CDR3 covers 16 residues. Germline lookup yields CDR1 TSWWSYY and CDR2 QGS.

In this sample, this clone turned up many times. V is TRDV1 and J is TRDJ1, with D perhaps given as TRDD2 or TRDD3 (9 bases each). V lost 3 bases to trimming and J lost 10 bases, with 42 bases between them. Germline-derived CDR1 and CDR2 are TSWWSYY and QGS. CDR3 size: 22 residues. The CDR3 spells CALGDPCHLPTPWGILGEPLIF. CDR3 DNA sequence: TGTGCTCTTGGGGACCCCTGCCACCTTCCTACCCCATGGGGGATATTAGGGGAGCCACTCATCTTT.